Here is one T cell receptor (beta chain) with its context. Its antigen remains unknown. V lost 4 bases and J lost 5; bases outside the gene matches: 5. This CDR3 region has 14 residues. Germline-derived CDR1 and CDR2 are SGHRS and YFSETQ. The repertoire was sequenced with immunoSEQ multiplex PCR; TCRdb's copy has only in-frame clones and lacks some. The profile shows a few hundred thousand clones, more than 95% of them singletons. The data are from a study of shared clonotypes between healthy human individuals. Findings of the study overall: A reduction in generation probabilities was seen for non-shared clonotypes relative to those shared by all four donors. Compared with memory subsets, naive subsets generally had larger estimated richness.

Researchers partitioned CD4+ cells into CD45RA+ naive and CD45RA-negative memory subsets. The chain carries TRBV5-1 and TRBJ2-1; the match to TRBD2 covers 8 bases. Sample: naive CD4+ T cells sorted from blood. Stated subset: CD45RA+ positively selected. The sequence was obtained from a woman between 25 and 40 years old in good health. This CDR3 is CASSTTAGDNEQFF. CDR3 bases: TGCGCCAGCAGCACCACAGCGGGGGACAATGAGCAGTTCTTC.